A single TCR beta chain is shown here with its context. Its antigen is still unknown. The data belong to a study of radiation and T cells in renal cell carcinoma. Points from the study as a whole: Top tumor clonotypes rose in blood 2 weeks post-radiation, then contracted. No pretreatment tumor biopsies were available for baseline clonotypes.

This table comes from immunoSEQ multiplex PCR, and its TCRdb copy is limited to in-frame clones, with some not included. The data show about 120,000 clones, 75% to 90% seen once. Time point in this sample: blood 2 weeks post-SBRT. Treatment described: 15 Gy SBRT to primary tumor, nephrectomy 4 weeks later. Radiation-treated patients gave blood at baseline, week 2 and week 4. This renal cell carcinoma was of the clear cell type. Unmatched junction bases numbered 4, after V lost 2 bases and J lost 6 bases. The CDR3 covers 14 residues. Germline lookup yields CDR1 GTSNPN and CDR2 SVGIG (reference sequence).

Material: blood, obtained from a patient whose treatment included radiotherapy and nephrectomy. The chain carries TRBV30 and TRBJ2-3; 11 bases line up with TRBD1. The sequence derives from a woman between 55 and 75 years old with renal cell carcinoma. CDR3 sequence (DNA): TGTGCCTGGAGTACCGGACAGGGGGCTGATACGCAGTATTTT. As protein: CAWSTGQGADTQYF.